This T cell receptor (beta chain) was sequenced during a study of blood T cell repertoires in COVID-19. Across the study: T cells, B-cell-depleted T cells, or PBMCs provided the cDNA or gDNA that served as material.

The CDR3 runs to 15 residues. CDR1 is MNHNS and CDR2 is SASEGT in the germline V gene. V lost 0 bases and J lost 5, with 13 bases in between. Only in-frame clones appear in the TCRdb table, and some are missing; sequencing was by immunoSEQ multiplex PCR. The table has some 260,000 clones, around 83% seen once. This clone was observed a single time. The sample was peripheral blood. This receptor was identified in a man at least 80 years old with acute or convalescent COVID-19. The chain carries TRBV6-1 and TRBJ1-2; maybe TRBD1 (5 bases). CDR3 protein: CASSEATGAPYGYTF. The CDR3 DNA is TGTGCCAGCAGTGAAGCCACAGGAGCCCCTTATGGCTACACCTTC.